This TCR beta chain is drawn from a study of spatial heterogeneity in lung cancer. Study at large: PBMC samples from follow-up, when available, were sequenced at a median of approximately 24 months post-resection. The study observed each unique TCR and UMI combination more than ten times on average in raw reads.

The time point is: blood at routine non-recurrence follow-up after resection. Via MiXCR, TCRdb re-called the 5' RACE reads, giving one row per CDR3 protein. The sample lists about 33,000 distinct CDR3 sequences, 8.5% to 12% occurring once. Trimming removed 1 base at V and 6 bases at J, with 19 bases between. Germline-derived CDR1 and CDR2 are LGHDT and YNNKEL (reference sequence). This CDR3 is 17 amino acids long. The material was PBMCs, obtained at follow-up. The chain couples TRBV3-1 to TRBJ1-5; D gene uncertain. The TCR originated in a female donor with early-stage non-small cell lung cancer. The CDR3, as DNA: TGTGCCAGCAGCCAAGTAAACAGTACCACCTCAACTCAGCCCCAGCATTTT. Translating it yields CASSQVNSTTSTQPQHF.